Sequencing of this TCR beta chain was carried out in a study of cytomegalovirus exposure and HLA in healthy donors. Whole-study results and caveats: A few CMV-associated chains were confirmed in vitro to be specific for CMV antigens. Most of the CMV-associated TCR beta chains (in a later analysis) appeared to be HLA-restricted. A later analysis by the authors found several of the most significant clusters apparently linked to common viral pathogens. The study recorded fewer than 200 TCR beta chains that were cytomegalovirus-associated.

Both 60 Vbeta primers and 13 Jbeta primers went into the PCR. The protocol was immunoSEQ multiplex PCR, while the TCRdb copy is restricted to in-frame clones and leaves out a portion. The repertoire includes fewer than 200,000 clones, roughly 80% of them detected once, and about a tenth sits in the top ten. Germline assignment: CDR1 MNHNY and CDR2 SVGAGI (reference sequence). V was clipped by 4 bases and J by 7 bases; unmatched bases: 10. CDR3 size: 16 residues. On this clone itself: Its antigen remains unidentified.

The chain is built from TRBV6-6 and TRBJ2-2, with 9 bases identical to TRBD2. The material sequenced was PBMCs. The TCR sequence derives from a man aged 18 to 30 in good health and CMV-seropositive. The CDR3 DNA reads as TGTGCCAGCAGTTCGGGGCGGGGGGGGGCGATCGGGGAGCTGTTTTTT. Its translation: CASSSGRGGAIGELFF.